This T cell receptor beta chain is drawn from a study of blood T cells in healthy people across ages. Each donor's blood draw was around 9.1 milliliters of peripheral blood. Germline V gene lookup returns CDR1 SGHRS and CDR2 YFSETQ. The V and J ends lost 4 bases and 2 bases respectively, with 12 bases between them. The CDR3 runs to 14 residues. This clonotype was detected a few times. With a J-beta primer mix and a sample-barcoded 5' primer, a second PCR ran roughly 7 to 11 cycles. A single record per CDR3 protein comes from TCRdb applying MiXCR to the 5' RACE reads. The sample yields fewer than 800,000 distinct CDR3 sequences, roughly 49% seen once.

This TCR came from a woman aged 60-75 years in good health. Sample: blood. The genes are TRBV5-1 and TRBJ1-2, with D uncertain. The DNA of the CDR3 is TGCGCCAGCAGCGTGGAAACACCCAACTATGGCTACACCTTC. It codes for CASSVETPNYGYTF. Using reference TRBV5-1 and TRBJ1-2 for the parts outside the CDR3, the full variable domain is KAGVTQTPRYLIKTRGQQVTLSCSPISGHRSVSWYQQTPGQGLQFLFEYFSETQRNKGNFPGRFSGRQFSNSRSEMNVSTLELGDSALYLCASSVETPNYGYTFGSGTRLTVV.